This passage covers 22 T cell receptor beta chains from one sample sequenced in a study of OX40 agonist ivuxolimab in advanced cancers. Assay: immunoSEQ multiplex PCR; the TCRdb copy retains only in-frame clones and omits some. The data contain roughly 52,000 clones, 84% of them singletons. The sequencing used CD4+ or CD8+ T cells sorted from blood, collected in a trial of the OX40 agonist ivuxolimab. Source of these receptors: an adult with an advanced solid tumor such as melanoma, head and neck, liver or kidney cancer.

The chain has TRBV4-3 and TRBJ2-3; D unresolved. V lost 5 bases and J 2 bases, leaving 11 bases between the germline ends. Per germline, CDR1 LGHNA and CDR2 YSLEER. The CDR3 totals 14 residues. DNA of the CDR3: TGCGCCAGCAGCGGGAACTTGGCCACAGATACGCAGTATTTT. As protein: CASSGNLATDTQYF.

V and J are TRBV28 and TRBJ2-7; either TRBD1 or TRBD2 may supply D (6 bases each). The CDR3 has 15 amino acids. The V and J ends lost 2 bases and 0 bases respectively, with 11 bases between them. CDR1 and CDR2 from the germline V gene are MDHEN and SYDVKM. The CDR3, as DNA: TGTGCCAGCAGTTTAGGAGGGGGTAGCTCCTACGAGCAGTACTTC. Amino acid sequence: CASSLGGGSSYEQYF.

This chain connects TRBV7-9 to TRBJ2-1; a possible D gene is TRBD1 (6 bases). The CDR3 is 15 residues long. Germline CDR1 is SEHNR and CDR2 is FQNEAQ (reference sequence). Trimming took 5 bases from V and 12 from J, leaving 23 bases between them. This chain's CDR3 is CASSREQNRVRGQFF. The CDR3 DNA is TGTGCCAGCAGCCGAGAGCAGAACAGGGTGCGTGGGCAGTTCTTC.

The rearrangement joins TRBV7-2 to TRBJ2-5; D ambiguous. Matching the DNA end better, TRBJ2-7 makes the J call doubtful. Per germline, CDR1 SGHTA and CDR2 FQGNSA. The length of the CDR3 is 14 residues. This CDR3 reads CASSPVDNSHEQYF. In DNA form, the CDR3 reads TGTGCCAGCAGCCCCGTAGATAATTCCCACGAGCAGTACTTC.

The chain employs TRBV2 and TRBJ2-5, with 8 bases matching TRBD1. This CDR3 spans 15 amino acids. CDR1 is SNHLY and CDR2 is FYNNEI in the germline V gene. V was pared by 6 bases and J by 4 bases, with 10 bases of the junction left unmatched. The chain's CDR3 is CASRKGQVVGETQYF. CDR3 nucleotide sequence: TGTGCCAGCAGGAAGGGACAGGTTGTAGGAGAGACCCAGTACTTC.

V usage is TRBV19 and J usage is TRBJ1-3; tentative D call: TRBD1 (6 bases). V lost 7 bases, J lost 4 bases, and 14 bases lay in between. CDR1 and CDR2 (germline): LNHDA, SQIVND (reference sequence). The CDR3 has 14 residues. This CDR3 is CASTGRGRGNTIYF. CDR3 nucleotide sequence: TGTGCCAGTACCGGACGGGGGCGCGGAAACACCATATATTTT.

The chain's CDR3 is CASSVDNRSAENFLNTEAFF. The CDR3 nucleotides are TGTGCCAGCAGCGTAGATAATAGGTCCGCCGAAAATTTCCTGAACACTGAAGCTTTCTTT. The chain combines TRBV9 with TRBJ1-1; D gene ambiguous. The CDR3 contains 20 residues. Germline values: CDR1 SGDLS, CDR2 YYNGEE. Trimming removed 0 bases at V and 0 bases at J, with 24 bases between.

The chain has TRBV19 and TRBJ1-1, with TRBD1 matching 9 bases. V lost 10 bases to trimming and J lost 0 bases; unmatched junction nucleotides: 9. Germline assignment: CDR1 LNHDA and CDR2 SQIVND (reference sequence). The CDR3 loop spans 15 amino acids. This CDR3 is CATNRGPGLNTEAFF. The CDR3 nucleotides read TGTGCCACCAACAGGGGGCCGGGGTTGAACACTGAAGCTTTCTTT.

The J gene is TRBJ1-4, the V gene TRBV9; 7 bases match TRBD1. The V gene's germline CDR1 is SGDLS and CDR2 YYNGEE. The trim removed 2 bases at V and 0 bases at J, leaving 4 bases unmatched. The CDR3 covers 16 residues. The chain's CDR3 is CASSVRDRPTNEKLFF. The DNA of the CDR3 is TGTGCCAGCAGCGTGAGGGACAGACCAACTAATGAAAAACTGTTTTTT.

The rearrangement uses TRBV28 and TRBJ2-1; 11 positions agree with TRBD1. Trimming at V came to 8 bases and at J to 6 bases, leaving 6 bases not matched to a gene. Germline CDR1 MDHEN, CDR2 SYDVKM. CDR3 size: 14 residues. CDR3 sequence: CASSGQGAGNEQFF. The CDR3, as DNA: TGTGCCAGCTCCGGACAGGGGGCCGGCAATGAGCAGTTCTTC.

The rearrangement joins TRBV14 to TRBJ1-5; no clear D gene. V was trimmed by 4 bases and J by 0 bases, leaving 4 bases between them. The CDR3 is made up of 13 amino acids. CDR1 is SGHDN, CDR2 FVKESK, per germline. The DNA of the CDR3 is TGTGCCAGCAGCCGAGATAGCAATCAGCCCCAGCATTTT. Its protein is CASSRDSNQPQHF.

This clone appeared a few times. Here the CDR3 DNA reads TGCGCCAGCAGTCTATACAATGAGCAGTTCTTC. Its protein product is CASSLYNEQFF. The V gene is TRBV5-1, the J gene TRBJ2-1; D gene ambiguous. The germline V gene encodes CDR1 SGHRS and CDR2 YFSETQ. The CDR3 extends over 11 amino acids. With 5 bases removed from V and 4 bases from J, the gap between germline ends came to 4 bases.

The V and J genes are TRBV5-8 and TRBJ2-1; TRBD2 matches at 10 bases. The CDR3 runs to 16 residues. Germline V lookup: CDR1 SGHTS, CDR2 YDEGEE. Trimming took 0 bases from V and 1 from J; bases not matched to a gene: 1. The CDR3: CASSLGLAGSYNEQFF. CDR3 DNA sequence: TGTGCCAGCAGCTTGGGACTAGCGGGTTCCTACAATGAGCAGTTCTTC.

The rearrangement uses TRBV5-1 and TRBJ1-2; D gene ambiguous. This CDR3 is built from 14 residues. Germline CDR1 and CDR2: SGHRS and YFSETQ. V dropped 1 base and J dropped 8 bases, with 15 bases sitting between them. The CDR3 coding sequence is TGCGCCAGCAGCTTGAACCAGGACGGTGGGGGCTACACCTTC. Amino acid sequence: CASSLNQDGGGYTF.

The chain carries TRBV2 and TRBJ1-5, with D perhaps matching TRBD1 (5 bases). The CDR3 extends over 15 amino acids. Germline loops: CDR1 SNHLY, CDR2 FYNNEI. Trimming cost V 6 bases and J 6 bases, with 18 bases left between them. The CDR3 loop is CASSGMAGGSQPQHF. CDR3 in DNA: TGTGCCAGCAGCGGGATGGCCGGGGGAAGTCAGCCCCAGCATTTT.

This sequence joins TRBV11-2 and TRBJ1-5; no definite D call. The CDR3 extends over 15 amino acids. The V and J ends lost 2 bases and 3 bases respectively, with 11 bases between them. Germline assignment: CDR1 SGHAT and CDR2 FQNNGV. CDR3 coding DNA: TGTGCCAGCAGCTTACGAGTTGGCAACAATCAGCCCCAGCATTTT. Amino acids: CASSLRVGNNQPQHF.

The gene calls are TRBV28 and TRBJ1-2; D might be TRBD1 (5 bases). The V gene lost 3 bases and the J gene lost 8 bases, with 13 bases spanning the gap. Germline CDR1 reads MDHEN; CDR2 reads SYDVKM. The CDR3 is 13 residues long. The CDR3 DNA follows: TGTGCCAGCAGTTTGGTTCAGGGTCGGGGCTACACCTTC. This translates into CASSLVQGRGYTF.

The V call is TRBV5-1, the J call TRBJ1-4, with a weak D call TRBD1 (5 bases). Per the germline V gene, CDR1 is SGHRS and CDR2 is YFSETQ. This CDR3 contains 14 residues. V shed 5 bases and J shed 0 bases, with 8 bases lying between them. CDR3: CASRGETTNEKLFF. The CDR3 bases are TGCGCCAGCAGGGGGGAGACAACTAATGAAAAACTGTTTTTT. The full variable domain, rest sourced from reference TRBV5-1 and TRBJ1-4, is KAGVTQTPRYLIKTRGQQVTLSCSPISGHRSVSWYQQTPGQGLQFLFEYFSETQRNKGNFPGRFSGRQFSNSRSEMNVSTLELGDSALYLCASRGETTNEKLFFGSGTQLSVL.

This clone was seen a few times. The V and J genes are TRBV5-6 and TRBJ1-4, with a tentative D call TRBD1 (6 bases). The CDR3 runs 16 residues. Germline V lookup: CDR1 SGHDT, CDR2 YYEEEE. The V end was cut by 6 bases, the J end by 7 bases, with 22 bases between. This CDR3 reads CASNVVGGYSGEKLFF. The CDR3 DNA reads TGTGCCAGCAACGTTGTGGGGGGCTACAGCGGTGAAAAACTGTTTTTT. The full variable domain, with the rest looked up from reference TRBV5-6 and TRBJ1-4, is DAGVTQSPTHLIKTRGQQVTLRCSPKSGHDTVSWYQQALGQGPQFIFQYYEEEERQRGNFPDRFSGHQFPNYSSELNVNALLLGDSALYLCASNVVGGYSGEKLFFGSGTQLSVL.

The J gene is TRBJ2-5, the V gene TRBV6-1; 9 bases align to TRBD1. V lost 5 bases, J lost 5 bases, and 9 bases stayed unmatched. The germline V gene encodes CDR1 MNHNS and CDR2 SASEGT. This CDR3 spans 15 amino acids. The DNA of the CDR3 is TGTGCCAGCAGTACAGGGGGCGTTGGCCGGGAGACCCAGTACTTC. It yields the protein CASSTGGVGRETQYF.

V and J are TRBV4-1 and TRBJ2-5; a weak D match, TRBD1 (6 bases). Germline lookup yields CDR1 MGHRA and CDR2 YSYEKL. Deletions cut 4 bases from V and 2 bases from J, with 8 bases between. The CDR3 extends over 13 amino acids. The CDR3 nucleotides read TGCGCCAGCAGCCGGACAGCTCAAGAGACCCAGTACTTC. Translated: CASSRTAQETQYF.

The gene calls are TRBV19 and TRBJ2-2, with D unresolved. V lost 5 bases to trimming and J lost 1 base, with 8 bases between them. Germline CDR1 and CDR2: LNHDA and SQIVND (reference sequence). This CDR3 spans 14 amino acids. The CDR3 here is CASSFTENTGELFF. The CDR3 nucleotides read TGTGCCAGTAGTTTCACGGAGAACACCGGGGAGCTGTTTTTT.